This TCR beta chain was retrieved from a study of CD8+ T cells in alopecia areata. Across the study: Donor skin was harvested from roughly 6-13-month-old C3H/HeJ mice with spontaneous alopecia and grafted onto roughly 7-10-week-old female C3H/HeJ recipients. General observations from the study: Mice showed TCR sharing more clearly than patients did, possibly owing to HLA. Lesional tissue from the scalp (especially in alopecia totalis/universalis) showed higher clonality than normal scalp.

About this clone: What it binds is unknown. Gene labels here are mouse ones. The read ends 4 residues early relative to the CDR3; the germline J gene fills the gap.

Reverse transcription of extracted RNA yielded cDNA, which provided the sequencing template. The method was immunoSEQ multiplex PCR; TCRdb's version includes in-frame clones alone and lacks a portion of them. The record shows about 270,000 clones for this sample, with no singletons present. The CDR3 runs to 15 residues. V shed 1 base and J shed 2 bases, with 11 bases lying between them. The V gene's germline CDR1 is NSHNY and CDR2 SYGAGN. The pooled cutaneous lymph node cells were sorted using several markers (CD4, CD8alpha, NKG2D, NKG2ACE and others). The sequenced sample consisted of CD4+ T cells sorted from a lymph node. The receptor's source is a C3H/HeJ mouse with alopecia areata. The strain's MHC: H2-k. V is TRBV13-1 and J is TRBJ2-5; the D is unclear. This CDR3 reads CASSDRRDIQDTQYF. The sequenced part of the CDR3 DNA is TGTGCCAGCAGTGATAGGAGAGACATCCAAGAC.